This passage covers 10 T cell receptor beta chains from one sample sequenced in a study of blood T cell repertoires in COVID-19. Clones were read by immunoSEQ multiplex PCR, and TCRdb kept only the in-frame ones, dropping some. The data show fewer than 95,000 clones, with 80% to 90% seen just once and under 10% held by the top ten. The sequenced sample was peripheral blood. The receptors originated from a man over 45 with acute or convalescent COVID-19.

V usage is TRBV30 and J usage is TRBJ1-4, with D tentatively TRBD1 (5 bases). CDR3 length: 15 residues. The V end was cut by 5 bases, the J end by 4 bases, with 17 bases between. CDR1 is GTSNPN, CDR2 SVGIG, per germline (reference sequence). DNA for the CDR3: TGTGCCTGGGGGGAAGGAGGGACGCATAATGAAAAACTGTTTTTT. As protein: CAWGEGGTHNEKLFF.

This clone occurred once. The gene calls are TRBV2 and TRBJ1-4, with D possibly matching TRBD1 (6 bases). V was trimmed by 4 bases and J by 6 bases, leaving 12 bases between them. Germline V gene data show CDR1 as SNHLY and CDR2 as FYNNEI. This CDR3 spans 14 amino acids. DNA for the CDR3: TGTGCCAGCAGTGCGGGGGGGCCCCATGAAAAACTGTTTTTT. The encoded protein is CASSAGGPHEKLFF.

The gene calls are TRBV10-2 and TRBJ1-3; no clear D. The CDR3 sequence is 13 residues long. Between the trimmed V and J ends, which lost 0 bases and 6 bases, there was a span of 6 bases. Germline CDR1 WSHSY, CDR2 SAAADI. Here the CDR3 reads CASSESTANTIYF. The DNA for the CDR3 is TGCGCCAGCAGTGAGTCGACTGCAAACACCATATATTTT.

This chain connects TRBV5-1 to TRBJ2-7, with D unclear. CDR1 SGHRS and CDR2 YFSETQ come from the germline V gene. Between the trimmed V and J ends, which lost 4 bases and 6 bases, there was a span of 11 bases. The CDR3 has 12 residues. The CDR3 loop reads CASSNPTSEQYF. The CDR3 nucleotides read TGCGCCAGCAGCAATCCCACCAGCGAGCAGTACTTC.

The genes are TRBV9 and TRBJ1-3; unclear D gene. The CDR3 loop spans 16 amino acids. The germline V gene has CDR1 SGDLS and CDR2 YYNGEE. Trimming stripped 2 bases from V and 2 bases from J, with 14 bases between. The CDR3 bases are TGTGCCAGCAGCGTCGCCCCCCCAGAAACTGGAAACACCATATATTTT. It yields the protein CASSVAPPETGNTIYF. Full variable domain (rest looked up from reference TRBV9 and TRBJ1-3): DSGVTQTPKHLITATGQRVTLRCSPRSGDLSVYWYQQSLDQGLQFLIQYYNGEERAKGNILERFSAQQFPDLHSELNLSSLELGDSALYFCASSVAPPETGNTIYFGEGSWLTVV.

V gene TRBV7-8 combines with J gene TRBJ1-1; TRBD1 aligns across 7 bases. The germline CDR1 and CDR2 sequences are SGHVS and FQNEAQ. Trimming removed 4 bases from V and 0 bases from J; junction bases left unmatched: 2. This CDR3 has 14 amino acids. The CDR3 here is CASSWGQMNTEAFF. CDR3 nucleotides: TGTGCCAGCAGCTGGGGACAGATGAACACTGAAGCTTTCTTT.

The chain joins TRBV2 to TRBJ2-5; D possibly corresponds to TRBD2 (6 bases). CDR3 length equals 15 residues. CDR1 and CDR2 (germline): SNHLY, FYNNEI. Between the trimmed V and J ends, which lost 6 bases and 5 bases, there was a span of 19 bases. The chain's CDR3 is CASRLTSHIEETQYF. DNA of the CDR3: TGTGCCAGCAGGCTGACTAGTCATATCGAGGAGACCCAGTACTTC.

The chain carries TRBV9 and TRBJ1-6; TRBD1 matches 9 bases. Germline V CDR1 and CDR2: SGDLS, YYNGEE. The CDR3 is 14 residues long. V shed 3 bases, J shed 10 bases, and the junction held 5 bases outside the gene matches. In nucleotides, the CDR3 is TGTGCCAGCAGCGCGGGGACAGGGACCTCACCCCTCCACTTT. This encodes CASSAGTGTSPLHF.

The genes are TRBV9 and TRBJ2-2, with D hard to call. V dropped 0 bases and J dropped 0 bases, with 9 bases sitting between them. The CDR3 runs to 16 residues. Germline CDR1 reads SGDLS; CDR2 reads YYNGEE. The DNA of the CDR3 is TGTGCCAGCAGCGTAGGTATAGCATCGAACACCGGGGAGCTGTTTTTT. Its protein is CASSVGIASNTGELFF.

This rearrangement joins TRBV6-5 to TRBJ1-2; D is perhaps TRBD1 (6 bases). The V end was cut by 7 bases, the J end by 7 bases, with 16 bases between. CDR3 length: 13 amino acids. Germline lookup yields CDR1 MNHEY and CDR2 SVGAGI. The CDR3 nucleotides are TGTGCCAGCAACCCAGACAGGCTAAGTGGCTACACCTTC. It specifies CASNPDRLSGYTF.